Each of the 8 T cell receptor beta chains below was sequenced from the same sample in a study of blood T cell repertoires in COVID-19. The assay was immunoSEQ multiplex PCR, and TCRdb's table has in-frame clones only and misses some. The sample gives about 210,000 clones, around 87% of which show up once; roughly 7.2% is in the top ten. The specimen was PBMCs or T cells enriched from blood (not recorded which). Every receptor here comes from a man between 25 and 39 years old in a cohort exposed to, infected with or recovered from COVID-19 (not recorded which).

The gene calls are TRBV3-1 (or the pseudogene TRBV3-2) and TRBJ1-4; D is unclear. CDR3 length: 13 residues. Germline V gene lookup returns CDR1 LGHDT and CDR2 YNNKEL (reference sequence). The V end was cut by 2 bases, the J end by 8 bases, with 9 bases between. CDR3 DNA sequence: TGTGCCAGCAGCCAATATATCGGGGAAAAACTGTTTTTT. Translating it yields CASSQYIGEKLFF.

The J gene is TRBJ1-2, the V gene TRBV27; a weak D match, TRBD1 (6 bases). Trimming took 6 bases from V and 7 from J, leaving 21 bases between them. Germline CDR1 reads MNHEY; CDR2 reads SMNVEV (reference sequence). The CDR3 covers 15 residues. CDR3 nucleotide sequence: TGTGCCAGCAGACTAACCTCAGGGGAGATGGGTGGCTACACCTTC. This gives the protein CASRLTSGEMGGYTF.

The chain joins TRBV27 to TRBJ1-5, with 8 bases identical to TRBD1. The V and J ends lost 6 bases and 1 base, in that order; junction bases with no gene match: 5. The germline V gene encodes CDR1 MNHEY and CDR2 SMNVEV (reference sequence). The CDR3 spans 15 residues. The CDR3 nucleotides read TGTGCCAGCAGGGTACAGGGGGTGAGCAATCAGCCCCAGCATTTT. Its translation: CASRVQGVSNQPQHF.

The chain is built from TRBV7-2 and TRBJ2-7; 7 bases match TRBD2. This CDR3 region has 16 residues. CDR1 and CDR2 (germline): SGHTA, FQGNSA. Trimming cost V 4 bases and J 3 bases; bases outside gene matches: 12. The CDR3 loop reads CASSSIAGPALYEQYF. CDR3 DNA sequence: TGTGCCAGCAGCTCCATAGCGGGCCCTGCCCTCTACGAGCAGTACTTC.

This clone has only one observation. The chain combines TRBV5-1 with TRBJ1-1; D is uncertain. The V and J ends lost 4 bases and 3 bases respectively, with 16 bases between them. The CDR3 is 15 residues long. CDR1 and CDR2 from the germline V gene are SGHRS and YFSETQ. The CDR3 is CASSLEEGGYTEAFF. The CDR3 DNA is TGCGCCAGCAGCCTGGAGGAGGGAGGGTACACTGAAGCTTTCTTT.

The chain combines TRBV5-4 with TRBJ1-1; TRBD1 is a possible D gene (5 bases). The CDR3 is 15 amino acids. Germline CDR1 is SGHNT and CDR2 is YYREEE (reference sequence). The ends were cut back, 2 bases at V and 3 bases at J, with 14 bases in the middle. The CDR3 nucleotides are TGTGCCAGCAGCTTTTATGGGGCAGGGTACACTGAAGCTTTCTTT. Translation gives CASSFYGAGYTEAFF.

The chain uses TRBV7-3 and TRBJ2-1; TRBD1 aligns across 8 bases. The V gene's germline CDR1 is SGHTA and CDR2 FQGTGA. Unmatched junction bases numbered 9, after V lost 5 bases and J lost 3 bases. The CDR3 spans 16 residues. DNA for the CDR3: TGTGCCAGCAGCCAAGCCGGGACAGGATACTACAATGAGCAGTTCTTC. Encoded protein: CASSQAGTGYYNEQFF.

This sequence joins TRBV5-4 and TRBJ2-1; the D gene is possibly TRBD1 (6 bases). Germline V lookup: CDR1 SGHNT, CDR2 YYREEE (reference sequence). The CDR3 length is 15 residues. The ends were cut back, 2 bases at V and 2 bases at J, with 11 bases in the middle. CDR3 sequence (DNA): TGTGCCAGCAGCTTTGAAGGACAGCCCTACAATGAGCAGTTCTTC. It is translated as CASSFEGQPYNEQFF. Filled out from reference TRBV5-4 and TRBJ2-1, the complete variable domain reads ETGVTQSPTHLIKTRGQQVTLRCSSQSGHNTVSWYQQALGQGPQFIFQYYREEENGRGNFPPRFSGLQFPNYSSELNVNALELDDSALYLCASSFEGQPYNEQFFGPGTRLTVL.